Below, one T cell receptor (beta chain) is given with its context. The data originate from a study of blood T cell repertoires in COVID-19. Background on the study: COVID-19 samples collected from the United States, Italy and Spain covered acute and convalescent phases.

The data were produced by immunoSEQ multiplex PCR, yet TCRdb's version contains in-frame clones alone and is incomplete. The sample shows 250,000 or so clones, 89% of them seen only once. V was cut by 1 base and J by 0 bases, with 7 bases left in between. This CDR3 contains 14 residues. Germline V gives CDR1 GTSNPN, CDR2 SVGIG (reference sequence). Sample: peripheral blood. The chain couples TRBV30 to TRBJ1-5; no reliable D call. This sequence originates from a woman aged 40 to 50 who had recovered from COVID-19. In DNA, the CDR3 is TGTGCCTGGAGTGCCCACAGTAGCAATCAGCCCCAGCATTTT. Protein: CAWSAHSSNQPQHF.